A selection of T cell receptor beta chains follows, all from one sample in a study of blood T cell repertoires in COVID-19. The protocol was immunoSEQ multiplex PCR, while the TCRdb copy is restricted to in-frame clones and leaves out a portion. This sample has 200,000 to 300,000 clones; about 90% occur once, and the top ten carry roughly 0.79%. The sequencing sample was made of peripheral blood. The receptors shown here come from a young man with COVID-19, enrolled during active disease. CDR3s include the opening cysteine and the closing phenylalanine or tryptophan. A D gene is named only where the DNA matches it firmly. Some rows mark clone size as missing; the rest say once, few, many or name a class of expanded clone.

j_call	v_call	cdr3_length	clone_size	d_call	cdr3_nt	cdr3_aa
TRBJ2-1	TRBV7-2	14	-	-	TGTGCCAGCAGCTTAGCGTCCTCGGGAAATGAGCAGTTCTTC	CASSLASSGNEQFF
TRBJ2-2	TRBV5-1	15	-	-	TGCGCCAGCAGCTTGGCGGCGGTTAACACCGGGGAGCTGTTTTTT	CASSLAAVNTGELFF
TRBJ1-6	TRBV9	12	once	-	TGTGCCAGCAGCGTAGGCGCCGATCCCCTCCACTTT	CASSVGADPLHF
TRBJ2-2	TRBV7-3	15	-	-	TGTGCCAGCAGCCCCCGCGGGGCGGACACCGGGGAGCTGTTTTTT	CASSPRGADTGELFF
TRBJ2-2	TRBV7-6	17	-	TRBD2	TGTGCCAGCAGCCCGCTACTAGCGGGGCCGGGGGTTGGGGAGCTGTTTTTT	CASSPLLAGPGVGELFF
TRBJ2-1	TRBV12-5	17	once	TRBD2	TGTGCTAGTGGATTAACTAGCGGGGGGGTGCGGCGCAATGAGCAGTTCTTC	CASGLTSGGVRRNEQFF
TRBJ1-1	TRBV18	15	once	TRBD1	TGTGCCAGCTCATTCCGGACAGGGGGTTTCACTGAAGCTTTCTTT	CASSFRTGGFTEAFF
TRBJ1-1	TRBV29-1	14	-	-	TGCAGCGTTAAGGGGGTTCAAGGGAACACTGAAGCTTTCTTT	CSVKGVQGNTEAFF
TRBJ1-1	TRBV10-2	14	-	-	TGCGCCAGCAGTGTGGGCGGGAGATCGGCTGAAGCTTTCTTT	CASSVGGRSAEAFF
TRBJ1-2	TRBV6-5	14	-	TRBD1	TGTGCCAGCAGTCCGGGGGACAGGGCCTATGGCTACACCTTC	CASSPGDRAYGYTF
TRBJ1-2	TRBV19	13	once	TRBD1	TGTGCCAGTAGTATTTCAGGGGGCAATGGCTACACCTTC	CASSISGGNGYTF
TRBJ2-7	TRBV3-1/TRBV3-2	12	-	-	TGTGCCAGCAACTCGATCGGCTACGAGCAGTACTTC	CASNSIGYEQYF
TRBJ2-7	TRBV6-2/TRBV6-3	17	-	TRBD2	TGTGCCAGCAGTTCGGCTAGCGGGGGGCTTACCTCCTACGAGCAGTACTTC	CASSSASGGLTSYEQYF
TRBJ2-7	TRBV5-6	14	-	-	TGTGCCAGCAGCCTCCTGGGACTCTCCTACGAGCAGTACTTC	CASSLLGLSYEQYF
TRBJ1-1	TRBV6-5	13	-	-	TGTGCCAGCAGTCCGGGACACTACACTGAAGCTTTCTTT	CASSPGHYTEAFF
TRBJ2-3	TRBV6-5	14	-	-	TGTGCCAGCACCGAGGGGGTGTTGACAGATACGCAGTATTTT	CASTEGVLTDTQYF
TRBJ2-7	TRBV7-2	16	-	TRBD2	TGTGCCAGCAGCTTGCGGCCTGGCGGGGGGGCGAACGAGCAGTACTTC	CASSLRPGGGANEQYF
TRBJ1-5	TRBV2	14	-	TRBD1	TGTGCCAGCAGTGGTCAGGGGGCAAGTCAGCCCCAGCATTTT	CASSGQGASQPQHF
TRBJ1-4	TRBV6-1	15	-	-	TGTGCCAGCAGTGAACTAGGCAGGGGCGGTGAAAAACTGTTTTTT	CASSELGRGGEKLFF
TRBJ1-3	TRBV19	16	-	-	TGTGCCAGTAGTTTCAGCGCAGAGTTCTCTGGAAACACCATATATTTT	CASSFSAEFSGNTIYF
TRBJ1-5	TRBV9	15	-	-	TGTGCCAGCAGCGTAGGGCCAGGGGTGGCTCAGCCCCAGCATTTT	CASSVGPGVAQPQHF
TRBJ2-1	TRBV12-3/TRBV12-4	13	-	-	TGTGCCAGCAGTTTAGCCATTGGGAGCCCGCCCCTCTTC	CASSLAIGSPPLF
TRBJ2-7	TRBV10-3	12	-	TRBD1	TGTGCCATCAGTGGGGGACAGGGAGACCTGTACTTC	CAISGGQGDLYF
TRBJ1-2	TRBV4-1	15	-	TRBD1	TGCGCCAGCAGCCAAGAAGACAGGGATGGGTATGGCTACACCTTC	CASSQEDRDGYGYTF
TRBJ2-5	TRBV11-1	15	-	-	TGTGCCAGCAGCTTAGGGTCAGGGGGGCAAGAGACCCAGTACTTC	CASSLGSGGQETQYF
TRBJ2-3	TRBV5-6	16	-	TRBD2	TGTGCCAGCAGCCGTTCTAGCGGGGGGGGCACAGATACGCAGTATTTT	CASSRSSGGGTDTQYF
TRBJ1-1	TRBV27	16	once	-	TGTGCCAGCTTGAGGTTGGGGCCAGGGGTAGGTACTGAAGCTTTCTTT	CASLRLGPGVGTEAFF
TRBJ1-2	TRBV6-5	15	-	TRBD1	TGTGCCAGCAGGGGACAGGGATGGGGGGGTTATGGCTACACCTTC	CASRGQGWGGYGYTF
TRBJ1-2	TRBV30	14	-	-	TGTGCCTGGAGTGACCCGGGTAGGGGCGATGGCTACACCTTC	CAWSDPGRGDGYTF
TRBJ1-4	TRBV3-1/TRBV3-2	17	-	TRBD1	TGTGCCAGCAGCCAAGTTCCCGACAGGGGGCCTCGGGAAAAACTGTTTTTT	CASSQVPDRGPREKLFF
TRBJ1-6	TRBV30	13	-	TRBD1	TGTGCCTCCACGGGACAGTATAATTCACCCCTCCACTTT	CASTGQYNSPLHF
TRBJ1-2	TRBV18	14	-	TRBD1	TGTGCCAGCTCACCAGGGACAGGTCTACGGGGCTACACCTTC	CASSPGTGLRGYTF
TRBJ1-1	TRBV6-5	15	-	-	TGTGCCAGCAGCCCCCTGACAGCCTCGAACACTGAAGCTTTCTTT	CASSPLTASNTEAFF
TRBJ1-4	TRBV4-1	15	-	-	TGCGCCAGCAGCCAAGATCGACAGCCTAATGAAAAACTGTTTTTT	CASSQDRQPNEKLFF
TRBJ2-7	TRBV5-1	14	once	TRBD1	TGCGCCAGCAGCTTGAGACAGGGGTTCGACGAGCAGTACTTC	CASSLRQGFDEQYF
TRBJ2-5	TRBV9	14	-	TRBD1	TGTGCCAGCAGCGCCGGACAGGGCGAGGAGACCCAGTACTTC	CASSAGQGEETQYF
TRBJ1-1	TRBV29-1	15	-	TRBD1	TGCAGCGTTGGGGGCCTGGACAGGTCGGGTATAAGAGCTTTCTTT	CSVGGLDRSGIRAFF
TRBJ2-7	TRBV6-1	17	-	TRBD1	TGTGCCAGCAGTGCCGCTCTACGGACAGGGCTGGTGGACGAGCAGTACTTC	CASSAALRTGLVDEQYF
TRBJ2-3	TRBV9	15	-	-	TGTGCCAGCAGCGTATTTGGGGGCCGCACAGATACGCAGTATTTT	CASSVFGGRTDTQYF
TRBJ1-1	TRBV7-2	15	-	TRBD1	TGTGCCAGCAGTCAAGCGCTACAGGGGACGACTGAAGCTTTCTTT	CASSQALQGTTEAFF
TRBJ1-5	TRBV29-1	15	-	-	TGCAGCGTGGGAGGATCGGGGGGGCCCAATCAGCCCCAGCATTTT	CSVGGSGGPNQPQHF
TRBJ1-2	TRBV24-1	14	-	TRBD1	TGTGCCACCAGTGATACCGACAGGGCCTCAGGCTACACCTTC	CATSDTDRASGYTF
TRBJ1-4	TRBV5-1	13	-	-	TGCGCCAGCAGCGCTGAAGGGGGTGAAAAACTGTTTTTT	CASSAEGGEKLFF
TRBJ2-3	TRBV24-1	15	-	TRBD1	TGTGCCACCAGTGATCGGACAGGGACATCAGATACGCAGTATTTT	CATSDRTGTSDTQYF
TRBJ2-1	TRBV28	15	-	TRBD2	TGTGCCAGCAGCCCCCTCGGGGGGTCTTACAATGAGCAGTTCTTC	CASSPLGGSYNEQFF
TRBJ2-5	TRBV19	16	-	TRBD2	TGTGCCAGTAGCCAGCCTGGGACTAGCGTTGAAGAGACCCAGTACTTC	CASSQPGTSVEETQYF
TRBJ2-1	TRBV2	14	-	TRBD2	TGTGCCACCAGCATAAGCGGGGGGCGAGGGGAGCAGTTCTTC	CATSISGGRGEQFF
TRBJ2-7	TRBV13	14	-	-	TGTGCCAGCGCGAGGGCCAGGGGCTCCTACGAGCAGTACTTC	CASARARGSYEQYF
TRBJ1-1	TRBV19	14	-	-	TGTGCCAGTAGTATTGGTACAGCGAACACTGAAGCTTTCTTT	CASSIGTANTEAFF
TRBJ1-5	TRBV15	18	-	TRBD1	TGTGCCACCAGCAGCCGACAGGGGCCTGGAAATGGCAATCAGCCCCAGCATTTT	CATSSRQGPGNGNQPQHF
TRBJ2-3	TRBV6-1	15	-	-	TGTGCCAGCAGTGAATCTAACAGCCAGGGGGATACGCAGTATTTT	CASSESNSQGDTQYF
TRBJ2-5	TRBV6-1	16	-	TRBD2	TGTGCCAGCAGTGAACTAGCGGGGGCGAGCCAAGAGACCCAGTACTTC	CASSELAGASQETQYF
TRBJ1-6	TRBV4-1	17	-	-	TGCGCCAGCAGCCAAGAGGGGGCGGCAGATGATAATTCACCCCTCCACTTT	CASSQEGAADDNSPLHF
TRBJ2-7	TRBV21-1	14	-	-	TGTGCCAGCAGCAAAGGGGGAGACAGGGGAGGGCAGTACTTC	CASSKGGDRGGQYF
TRBJ1-4	TRBV5-6	14	-	TRBD1	TGTGCCAGTACGGACAGGGTTCGATCAGAAAAACTGTTTTTT	CASTDRVRSEKLFF
TRBJ1-1	TRBV5-1	15	few	-	TGCGCCAGCAAAGGAATTCTTGGGCCAAACACTGAAGCTTTCTTT	CASKGILGPNTEAFF
TRBJ1-5	TRBV7-6	15	-	-	TGTGCCAGCAGCTTAGGACAGCGTAGCAATCAGCCCCAGCATTTT	CASSLGQRSNQPQHF
TRBJ1-1	TRBV18	15	-	-	TGTGCCAGCTCACCCCCGACAGGAGTGAACACTGAAGCTTTCTTT	CASSPPTGVNTEAFF
TRBJ2-2	TRBV11-2	13	once	-	TGTGCCAGCAGCCCGGGGGAGGCCGGGGAGCTGTTTTTT	CASSPGEAGELFF
TRBJ2-3	TRBV2	15	-	TRBD2	TGTGCCAGCAGCGGGACTAGCGGGGGGCTGGATACGCAGTATTTT	CASSGTSGGLDTQYF